Below are 20 T cell receptor beta chains sequenced from a single sample in a study of OX40 agonist ivuxolimab in advanced cancers. Sequencing used immunoSEQ multiplex PCR; TCRdb keeps in-frame clones, though not all of them. The repertoire holds approximately 63,000 clones, with 79% as singletons. Here the sequenced sample was CD4+ or CD8+ T cells sorted from blood, taken in a trial of the OX40 agonist ivuxolimab. Source of these receptors: an adult with an advanced solid tumor such as melanoma, head and neck, liver or kidney cancer.

This clone was seen more than once but under ten times. J is TRBJ2-5 and V is TRBV4-1; D unresolved. From germline, CDR1 is MGHRA and CDR2 YSYEKL. The CDR3 loop spans 13 amino acids. V shed 4 bases and J shed 5 bases, with 11 bases lying between them. CDR3 region: CASSRLVGETQYF. DNA of the CDR3: TGCGCCAGCAGCCGGTTGGTGGGGGAGACCCAGTACTTC.

The V and J genes are TRBV6-1 and TRBJ2-3, with 7 bases matching TRBD1. The CDR3 loop spans 14 amino acids. J lost 4 bases, V lost 11 bases, and 12 bases had no gene match. Germline V gives CDR1 MNHNS, CDR2 SASEGT. The CDR3, as DNA: TGTGCCGGGGAGACAGGGCCGGGGCCAGATACGCAGTATTTT. Protein sequence: CAGETGPGPDTQYF.

The rearrangement joins TRBV6-1 to TRBJ1-2, with 7 bases matching TRBD1. Losses at the gene ends were 5 bases for V and 0 bases for J; bases not matched to a gene: 6. The CDR3 has 15 amino acids. Looked up from germline, CDR1 is MNHNS and CDR2 is SASEGT. The DNA of the CDR3 is TGTGCCAGCAGTAAGGGACAGTTAGCTAACTATGGCTACACCTTC. This translates into CASSKGQLANYGYTF.

The V call is TRBV5-1, the J call TRBJ2-2; TRBD1 matches 7 bases. Germline trimming cut 1 base from V and 0 bases from J; bases unmatched to any gene: 9. CDR3 length: 18 residues. The germline CDR1 and CDR2 sequences are SGHRS and YFSETQ. The DNA of the CDR3 is TGCGCCAGCAGCTTGTTGCGCAGGGGGAGCCCGAACACCGGGGAGCTGTTTTTT. It codes for CASSLLRRGSPNTGELFF.

This clone is a singleton in its sample. This chain uses TRBV7-9 with TRBJ1-2, with 11 bases that match TRBD1. The junction had 6 bases not matched to a gene; V was cut back by 1 base and J by 8 bases. CDR1 and CDR2 (germline): SEHNR, FQNEAQ (reference sequence). There are 15 residues in the CDR3. The CDR3 protein is CASSLVGQGARGYTF. CDR3 DNA sequence: TGTGCCAGCAGCTTAGTTGGACAGGGGGCTAGAGGCTACACCTTC.

This clone was found a few times. V usage is TRBV14 and J usage is TRBJ2-7, with TRBD1 matching 7 bases. The CDR3 extends over 13 amino acids. V was clipped by 4 bases and J by 3 bases; unmatched bases: 3. In germline, CDR1 is SGHDN, CDR2 FVKESK. CDR3 nucleotide sequence: TGTGCCAGCAGCCTAGGGGGCGGCTACGAGCAGTACTTC. It translates to CASSLGGGYEQYF.

The rearrangement joins TRBV7-2 to TRBJ1-2; TRBD1 aligns across 9 bases. Trimming cost V 4 bases and J 8 bases; bases outside gene matches: 8. From germline, CDR1 is SGHTA and CDR2 FQGNSA. There are 14 residues in the CDR3. The CDR3 bases are TGTGCCAGCAGCTACCTACAGGGGGCGCGAGGCTACACCTTC. It yields the protein CASSYLQGARGYTF.

CDR3: CASSLGPGQGNTEAFF. In DNA, the CDR3 is TGTGCCAGCAGCTTGGGACCAGGACAGGGGAACACTGAAGCTTTCTTT. V and J are TRBV5-6 and TRBJ1-1; 8 nucleotides align to TRBD1. Germline CDR1 is SGHDT and CDR2 is YYEEEE. The CDR3 covers 16 residues. V was clipped by 0 bases and J by 1 base; unmatched bases: 5.

The chain combines TRBV6-4 with TRBJ2-1; D is possibly TRBD2 (7 bases). Deletions cut 1 base from V and 9 bases from J, with 16 bases between. The CDR3 loop spans 15 amino acids. Germline V CDR1 and CDR2: MRHNA, SNTAGT. The CDR3 nucleotides are TGTGCCAGCAGTGACTTTCTGACTAGCAGGGGTGAGCAGTTCTTC. Protein sequence: CASSDFLTSRGEQFF.

V is TRBV4-1 and J is TRBJ2-1; 7 bases match TRBD1. This CDR3 comprises 14 residues. Germline V gives CDR1 MGHRA, CDR2 YSYEKL. The J segment lost 7 bases and the V segment lost 5 bases, leaving 8 bases of the junction unmatched. The CDR3 loop is CASSGAGQANEQFF. The CDR3 DNA reads TGCGCCAGCAGCGGAGCCGGACAGGCTAATGAGCAGTTCTTC.

Only one count was recorded for this clone. This chain uses TRBV7-3 with TRBJ1-1, with D possibly being TRBD1 (5 bases). The CDR3 sequence is 15 residues long. Germline V gene data show CDR1 as SGHTA and CDR2 as FQGTGA. The V gene lost 2 bases and the J gene lost 7 bases, with 17 bases spanning the gap. CDR3 residues: CASSLVGGGKSEAFF. For the CDR3, the DNA is TGTGCCAGCAGCTTAGTTGGTGGGGGAAAGAGTGAAGCTTTCTTT.

J is TRBJ1-4 and V is TRBV25-1; 9 nucleotides align to TRBD1. CDR1 and CDR2 from the germline V gene are MGHDK and SYGVNS. Trimming removed 8 bases from V and 5 bases from J; junction bases left unmatched: 6. This CDR3 has 14 amino acids. In DNA form, the CDR3 reads TGTGCCAGCGGACAGGGGAGCGTAAATGAAAAACTGTTTTTT. This gives the protein CASGQGSVNEKLFF.

The chain recombines TRBV28 with TRBJ2-7; D remains ambiguous. The CDR3 loop spans 11 amino acids. V was shortened by 2 bases and J by 6 bases, with 5 bases between the two germline ends. Germline CDR1 and CDR2: MDHEN and SYDVKM. This CDR3 is CASSLGGEQYF. The CDR3 bases are TGTGCCAGCAGTTTAGGTGGCGAGCAGTACTTC.

The chain combines TRBV27 with TRBJ2-1; perhaps TRBD1 as D (6 bases). CDR1 MNHEY and CDR2 SMNVEV come from the germline V gene (reference sequence). The germline V and J ends were trimmed by 0 bases and 9 bases, with 15 bases remaining between them. The CDR3 length is 15 residues. The CDR3 region has the DNA TGTGCCAGCAGTTTATCGGTGGGGGACACCCTTGAGCAGTTCTTC. This encodes CASSLSVGDTLEQFF.

This clone was seen a handful of times. The rearrangement links TRBV28 to TRBJ1-2; D perhaps matches TRBD1 (6 bases). CDR1 and CDR2 (germline): MDHEN, SYDVKM. V was trimmed by 5 bases and J by 3 bases, leaving 19 bases between them. The CDR3 is made up of 16 amino acids. The CDR3 loop is CASSLTPGAGDYGYTF. The CDR3 nucleotides are TGTGCCAGCAGTCTCACCCCAGGGGCGGGGGACTATGGCTACACCTTC.

The J gene is TRBJ1-5, the V gene TRBV27; TRBD1 might be the D (5 bases). V dropped 3 bases and J dropped 9 bases, with 18 bases sitting between them. The germline gives CDR1 MNHEY, CDR2 SMNVEV (reference sequence). The length of the CDR3 is 15 residues. CDR3 bases: TGTGCCAGCAGTTTTAGTTGGGACCCAAGGAGGCCCCAGCATTTT. Amino acids: CASSFSWDPRRPQHF.

The chain couples TRBV5-5 to TRBJ2-7; D possibly uses TRBD1 or TRBD2 (5 bases each). Trimming shortened V by 3 bases and J by 0 bases, and 10 bases separated the two germline ends. Germline V gene lookup returns CDR1 SGHKS and CDR2 YYEKEE (reference sequence). The CDR3 extends over 14 amino acids. CDR3 sequence (DNA): TGTGCCAGCAGCTGGGACCCCAGCTCCTACGAGCAGTACTTC. It encodes CASSWDPSSYEQYF.

The rearrangement links TRBV5-1 to TRBJ2-5; D possibly corresponds to TRBD2 (6 bases). The DNA end favors TRBJ2-7, so the J call may be wrong. The length of the CDR3 is 15 residues. Germline assignment: CDR1 SGHRS and CDR2 YFSETQ. In nucleotides, the CDR3 is TGCGCCAGCAGCTTCCCGGGGGACGGCTCCTACGAGCAGTACTTC. Residues: CASSFPGDGSYEQYF.

This clone was counted a single time. The chain joins TRBV4-1 to TRBJ2-7; weak D call: TRBD1 (5 bases). V was trimmed by 3 bases and J by 8 bases, leaving 26 bases between them. The CDR3 is 17 residues long. Germline V gene lookup returns CDR1 MGHRA and CDR2 YSYEKL. The CDR3 sequence: CASSQDRRGNRPSQQYF. DNA for the CDR3: TGCGCCAGCAGCCAGGATCGTAGGGGTAACCGACCCTCTCAGCAGTACTTC.

The V call is TRBV5-1, the J call TRBJ2-3; 10 nucleotides match TRBD1. V gave up 1 base and J gave up 4 bases; unmatched junction bases: 3. The germline V gene has CDR1 SGHRS and CDR2 YFSETQ. The CDR3 is made up of 15 amino acids. The CDR3 bases are TGCGCCAGCAGCTTGCGGGACAGGGGTGCAGATACGCAGTATTTT. Its translation is CASSLRDRGADTQYF.